This entry lists 27 T cell receptor beta chains sequenced from one sample in a study of CD8 T cells in Susac syndrome. Random hexamers were used to reverse transcribe about 0.45 to 1 ug of RNA. TCRdb re-derived calls from the immunoSEQ multiplex PCR reads in MiXCR, one entry per CDR3 protein. Of fewer than 350,000 distinct CDR3 sequences detected, under 95% appear once; the ten largest clones hold about 0.07%. Sequencing was done on a sample of CD4+ T cells from PBMCs. The receptors stem from a human donor with multiple sclerosis.

The chain joins TRBV7-9 to TRBJ1-2; 12 bases line up with TRBD1. Per germline, CDR1 SEHNR and CDR2 FQNEAQ (reference sequence). This CDR3 spans 16 amino acids. V was pared by 2 bases and J by 2 bases, with 3 bases of the junction left unmatched. The CDR3 nucleotides read TGTGCCAGCAGCTTAACGGGACAGGGGGCCAACTATGGCTACACCTTC. Its protein product is CASSLTGQGANYGYTF.

This clonotype was seen more than once but under ten times. This chain uses TRBV3-1 with TRBJ1-1; 10 bases match TRBD1. CDR1 is LGHDT, CDR2 YNNKEL, per germline (reference sequence). The CDR3 loop spans 15 amino acids. J lost 1 base, V lost 4 bases, and 3 bases had no gene match. The DNA for the CDR3 is TGTGCCAGCAGCCCCCGGGACAGGGGGAACACTGAAGCTTTCTTT. Amino acid sequence: CASSPRDRGNTEAFF.

This rearrangement joins TRBV12-5 to TRBJ2-3; no clear D gene. This CDR3 has 13 residues. The germline CDR1 and CDR2 sequences are LGHNT and FRNRAP. Trimming stripped 1 base from V and 2 bases from J, with 4 bases between. The CDR3 DNA reads TGTGCTAGTGGTTTGGATACCACAGATACGCAGTATTTT. It codes for CASGLDTTDTQYF.

The rearrangement joins TRBV29-1 to TRBJ1-2; TRBD1 aligns across 9 bases. CDR3 length: 15 residues. Germline V gene sequence: CDR1 SQVTM, CDR2 ANQGSEA. The trim removed 6 bases at V and 3 bases at J, leaving 11 bases unmatched. This chain's CDR3 is CSVSRDRVGDYGYTF. The CDR3 bases are TGCAGCGTATCCCGGGACAGGGTTGGCGACTATGGCTACACCTTC.

The V and J genes are TRBV9 and TRBJ2-2; D not resolved. The germline CDR1 and CDR2 sequences are SGDLS and YYNGEE. The CDR3 is 16 amino acids. The V end lost 0 bases, the J end lost 1 base, and 10 bases lay between the germline ends. The CDR3 nucleotides read TGTGCCAGCAGCGTAGAATTAGGGAAGAACACCGGGGAGCTGTTTTTT. It specifies CASSVELGKNTGELFF.

V gene TRBV12-3 or TRBV12-4 combines with J gene TRBJ2-7, with D tentatively TRBD1 or TRBD2 (6 bases each). The CDR3 runs 16 residues. Trimming took off 6 bases at V and 4 bases at J, with 22 bases between the two ends. The CDR3 nucleotides are TGTGCCAGCAGCAGGTACAGCGCCGGGGGCATGTACGAGCAGTACTTC. Protein product: CASSRYSAGGMYEQYF.

Only one count was recorded for this clonotype. This rearrangement joins TRBV19 to TRBJ1-2; 7 bases are a match to TRBD1. Germline-derived CDR1 and CDR2 are LNHDA and SQIVND (reference sequence). The J segment lost 5 bases and the V segment lost 6 bases, leaving 6 bases of the junction unmatched. The CDR3 has 13 amino acids. In DNA form, the CDR3 reads TGTGCCAGTAGCCCCCCGGGACAGTATGGCTACACCTTC. Protein sequence: CASSPPGQYGYTF.

This chain joins TRBV19 and TRBJ2-7, with a possible D match to TRBD2 (6 bases). This CDR3 has 14 amino acids. V was cut by 2 bases and J by 4 bases, with 12 bases left in between. Germline CDR1 LNHDA, CDR2 SQIVND (reference sequence). Written as DNA, the CDR3 is TGTGCCAGTAGTATACGGTCAGGGAGGTACGAGCAGTACTTC. Translating it yields CASSIRSGRYEQYF.

The V gene is TRBV5-1, the J gene TRBJ2-2; D is perhaps TRBD1 (5 bases). Trimming removed 5 bases at V and 13 bases at J, with 24 bases between. The germline CDR1 and CDR2 sequences are SGHRS and YFSETQ. The CDR3 length is 15 residues. CDR3 residues: CASRRGQGPSLGLFF. CDR3 DNA: TGCGCCAGCAGACGAGGACAAGGACCCAGCTTAGGGCTGTTTTTT.

The V call is TRBV12-3 or TRBV12-4, the J call TRBJ2-2, with D maybe TRBD2 (5 bases). The ends were cut back, 4 bases at V and 5 bases at J, with 17 bases in the middle. This CDR3 contains 16 residues. CDR3 amino acids: CASSSSTRQVTGELFF. CDR3 DNA: TGTGCCAGCAGTTCCTCTACTAGGCAGGTTACCGGGGAGCTGTTTTTT.

The table lists this clonotype with a count of one. V is TRBV6-2 or TRBV6-3 and J is TRBJ2-5; 7 bases match TRBD2. CDR1 and CDR2 from the germline V gene are MNHEY and SVGEGT. The J segment lost 1 base and the V segment lost 2 bases, leaving 1 base of the junction unmatched. The CDR3 contains 14 residues. CDR3 in amino acids: CASSYGGVQETQYF. The DNA for the CDR3 is TGTGCCAGCAGTTACGGGGGGGTCCAAGAGACCCAGTACTTC.

This chain links TRBV3-1 with TRBJ1-2, with unresolved D. Per the germline V gene, CDR1 is LGHDT and CDR2 is YNNKEL (reference sequence). Trimming pared 4 bases from V and 4 bases from J, leaving 10 bases between. The CDR3 is 13 amino acids. CDR3 nucleotides: TGTGCCAGCAGCCGCGGAGGTCTCTATGGCTACACCTTC. Translating gives CASSRGGLYGYTF.

The rearrangement joins TRBV3-1 to TRBJ2-2; maybe TRBD2 (6 bases). The CDR3 covers 23 residues. Trimming removed 0 bases from V and 0 bases from J, with 29 bases in between. In germline, CDR1 is LGHDT, CDR2 YNNKEL (reference sequence). Here the CDR3 reads CASSQDIWAGRRGIRTNTGELFF. The CDR3, as DNA: TGTGCCAGCAGCCAAGATATATGGGCGGGACGCCGGGGGATACGGACGAACACCGGGGAGCTGTTTTTT.

The chain recombines TRBV20-1 with TRBJ2-7, with 10 bases aligning to TRBD1. The CDR3 is 13 residues long. The germline V gene encodes CDR1 DFQATT and CDR2 SNEGSKA (reference sequence). With 7 bases clipped from V and 2 bases from J, the junction kept 5 bases outside the gene matches. CDR3 coding DNA: TGCAGTGTTTCCGGGACAGGGGCCTACGAGCAGTACTTC. Translation: CSVSGTGAYEQYF.

The rearrangement uses TRBV7-3 and TRBJ2-3; 12 bases map to TRBD2. Germline assignment: CDR1 SGHTA and CDR2 FQGTGA. CDR3 length: 16 residues. The V gene end was trimmed by 2 bases and the J gene end by 8 bases; junction bases not matched to a gene: 8. The CDR3 nucleotides are TGTGCCAGCAGCTTATCCCTAGCGGGAGGGCCGAGTACGCAGTATTTT. Its translation: CASSLSLAGGPSTQYF.

This sequence joins TRBV7-2 and TRBJ2-7; TRBD2 aligns across 8 bases. J lost 1 base, V lost 4 bases, and 12 bases had no gene match. This CDR3 is 17 amino acids long. Germline V gives CDR1 SGHTA, CDR2 FQGNSA. Here the CDR3 reads CASSSVPGLVRSYEQYF. In DNA, the CDR3 is TGTGCCAGCAGCTCCGTCCCGGGACTAGTGAGGTCCTACGAGCAGTACTTC.

Here the CDR3 DNA reads TGTGCCACCCGGACAGTCAATAGCTATGGCTACACCTTC. Its protein product is CATRTVNSYGYTF. The V gene is TRBV19, the J gene TRBJ1-2; tentatively, D is TRBD1 (6 bases). Between the trimmed V and J ends, which lost 10 bases and 4 bases, there was a span of 16 bases. CDR3 size: 13 residues. CDR1 and CDR2 (germline): LNHDA, SQIVND (reference sequence).

This clonotype has only a few counts. The V gene is TRBV7-2, the J gene TRBJ2-3; no firm D call. This CDR3 region has 13 residues. Germline lookup yields CDR1 SGHTA and CDR2 FQGNSA. V was clipped by 5 bases and J by 4 bases, with 10 bases between them. Here the CDR3 DNA reads TGTGCCAGCAGCCAAGCTAGAGCAGATACGCAGTATTTT. It is translated as CASSQARADTQYF.

V gene TRBV30 combines with J gene TRBJ2-4, with D perhaps matching TRBD2 (6 bases). V gave up 4 bases and J gave up 0 bases, with 13 bases separating them. CDR1 and CDR2 (germline): GTSNPN, SVGIG (reference sequence). There are 15 residues in the CDR3. CDR3 nucleotides: TGTGCCTGGAAGGCGGGGATCCTAGCCAAAAACATTCAGTACTTC. Translation gives CAWKAGILAKNIQYF.

Only one count was recorded for this clonotype. In DNA form, the CDR3 reads TGTGCCAGCAGCCCGGGACAGGTTGGCGGCTACACCTTC. Amino acids: CASSPGQVGGYTF. This chain links TRBV6-2 or TRBV6-3 with TRBJ1-2; 8 bases agree with TRBD1. The junction had 8 bases not matched to a gene; V was cut back by 6 bases and J by 8 bases. The CDR3 length is 13 residues. Per germline, CDR1 MNHEY and CDR2 SVGEGT.

About this clonotype itself: One end of the junction varies from germline; a read error may be responsible. The chain combines TRBV5-1 with TRBJ2-5; no firm D call. From germline, CDR1 is SGHRS and CDR2 YFSETQ. The CDR3 is 14 amino acids. The CDR3 sequence: CVSSLGGVQETQYF. CDR3 in DNA: TGCGTCAGCAGCTTGGGCGGAGTTCAAGAGACCCAGTACTTC.

The rearrangement links TRBV29-1 to TRBJ2-7, with 9 bases identical to TRBD1. The CDR3 consists of 14 residues. Germline V gene sequence: CDR1 SQVTM, CDR2 ANQGSEA. Trimming took 4 bases from V and 4 from J; bases not matched to a gene: 8. The DNA for the CDR3 is TGCAGCGTTGCAAAGGGACAGGGAGTATACGAGCAGTACTTC. This encodes CSVAKGQGVYEQYF.

The V call is TRBV19, the J call TRBJ2-3; TRBD2 matches 8 bases. The length of the CDR3 is 16 residues. V was clipped by 3 bases and J by 2 bases; unmatched bases: 7. Germline V gives CDR1 LNHDA, CDR2 SQIVND (reference sequence). The CDR3 sequence: CASSMSVAGITDTQYF. CDR3 in DNA: TGTGCCAGTAGTATGTCGGTAGCGGGGATCACAGATACGCAGTATTTT.

The chain combines TRBV2 with TRBJ2-1, with TRBD1 identical over 11 bases. Looked up from germline, CDR1 is SNHLY and CDR2 is FYNNEI. J gave up 9 bases and V 5 bases, and 15 bases lay outside the gene matches. The CDR3 is made up of 17 amino acids. The CDR3: CASSYPRTGGSLSEQFF. In DNA, the CDR3 is TGTGCCAGCAGTTATCCCCGGACAGGGGGCTCCCTCAGTGAGCAGTTCTTC.

This chain uses TRBV30 with TRBJ2-7, with TRBD2 identical over 8 bases. The CDR3 sequence is 14 residues long. V trimming: 0 bases; J trimming: 4 bases; junction bases outside the gene matches: 5. Germline V gene lookup returns CDR1 GTSNPN and CDR2 SVGIG (reference sequence). CDR3 sequence reads: CAWSVGGAQYEQYF. The CDR3 DNA reads as TGTGCCTGGAGTGTCGGGGGGGCGCAGTACGAGCAGTACTTC.

The V gene is TRBV20-1, the J gene TRBJ1-5; TRBD1 might be the D (5 bases). Deletions cut 6 bases from V and 4 bases from J, with 13 bases between. Germline V gene sequence: CDR1 DFQATT, CDR2 SNEGSKA (reference sequence). The CDR3 contains 13 residues. CDR3 DNA: TGCAGTGCCCGGGGGGGTCTTAATCAGCCCCAGCATTTT. Protein sequence: CSARGGLNQPQHF.

V is TRBV3-1 and J is TRBJ2-1, with D perhaps matching TRBD1 (6 bases). Between the trimmed V and J ends, which lost 4 bases and 10 bases, there was a span of 14 bases. The CDR3 sequence is 13 residues long. Germline CDR1 reads LGHDT; CDR2 reads YNNKEL (reference sequence). The CDR3 bases are TGTGCCAGCAGCCCAAAGGACAGAAAAGAGCAGTTCTTC. It specifies CASSPKDRKEQFF.